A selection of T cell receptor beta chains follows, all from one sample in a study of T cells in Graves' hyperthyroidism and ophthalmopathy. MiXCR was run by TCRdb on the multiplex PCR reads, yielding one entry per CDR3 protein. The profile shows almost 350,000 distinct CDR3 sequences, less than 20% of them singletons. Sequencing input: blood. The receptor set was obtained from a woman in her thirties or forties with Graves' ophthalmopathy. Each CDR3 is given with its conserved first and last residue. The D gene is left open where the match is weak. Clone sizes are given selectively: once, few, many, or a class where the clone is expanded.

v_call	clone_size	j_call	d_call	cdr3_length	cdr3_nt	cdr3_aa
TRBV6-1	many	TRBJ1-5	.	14	TGTGCCACCCTGGGCGGATATAGCAATCAGCCCCAGCATTTT	CATLGGYSNQPQHF
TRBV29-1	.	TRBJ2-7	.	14	TGCAGCGTCCTGGACACCTCTAGAAGCGACGAGCAGTACTTC	CSVLDTSRSDEQYF
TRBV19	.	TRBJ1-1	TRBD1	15	TGTGCCAGCGACAGGGGCGGAAGTCGGGCCACTGAAGCTTTCTTT	CASDRGGSRATEAFF
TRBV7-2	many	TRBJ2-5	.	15	TGTGCCAGCAGCCAGGACAGCCTCCTTAGGGAGACCCAGTACTTC	CASSQDSLLRETQYF
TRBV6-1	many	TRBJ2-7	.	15	TGTGCCAGCATCGCCCAACGAGGAAACCACAACGAGCAGTACTTC	CASIAQRGNHNEQYF
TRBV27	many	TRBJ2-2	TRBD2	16	TGTGCCAGCAGTTTGGGACTAGCGGGATATACCGGGGAGCTGTTTTTT	CASSLGLAGYTGELFF
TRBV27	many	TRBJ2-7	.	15	TGTGCCAGCAGTTTCCCAGGGCGAGGATTGTACGAGCAGTACTTC	CASSFPGRGLYEQYF
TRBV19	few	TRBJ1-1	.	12	TGTGCCACCCGAGGGGTGGGCACTGAAGCTTTCTTT	CATRGVGTEAFF
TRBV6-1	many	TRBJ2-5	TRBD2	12	TGTGCCAGCGGGACTATCCAAGAGACCCAGTACTTC	CASGTIQETQYF
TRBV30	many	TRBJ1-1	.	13	TGTGCCTGGAGTGTATTAATGATCACTGAAGCTTTCTTT	CAWSVLMITEAFF
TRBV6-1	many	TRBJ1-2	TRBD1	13	TGTGCCAGCAGTGAAGCGCTTGGACAGGGCACCTACTTC	CASSEALGQGTYF
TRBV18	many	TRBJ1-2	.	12	TGTGCCAGCTCACCTCGACTGGGGAGCTACACCTTC	CASSPRLGSYTF
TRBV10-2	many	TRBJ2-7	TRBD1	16	TGCGCCAGCAGTGAGTCGGGATTGGGACAGGGCTACGAGCAGTACTTC	CASSESGLGQGYEQYF
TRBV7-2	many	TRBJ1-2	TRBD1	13	TGTGCCAGCAGCCCTCGGACAGGGCACGGCTACACCTTC	CASSPRTGHGYTF
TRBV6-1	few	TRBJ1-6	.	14	TGTGCCAGCATAGGGTCCGGAATTAATTCACCCCTCCACTTT	CASIGSGINSPLHF
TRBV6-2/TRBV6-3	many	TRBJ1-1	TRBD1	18	TGTGCCAGCAGTTACTCGAATCTTATTGACAGGGCTAACACTGAAGCTTTCTTT	CASSYSNLIDRANTEAFF
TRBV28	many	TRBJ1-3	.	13	TGTGCCAGCAGTGTCGGCTCTGGAAACACCATATATTTT	CASSVGSGNTIYF
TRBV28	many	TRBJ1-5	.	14	TGTGCCATCAGACTCAGGGGCTGGGGTCAGCCCCAGCATTTT	CAIRLRGWGQPQHF
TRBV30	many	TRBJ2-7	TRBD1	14	TGTGCCTGGAGTGTAGGGGACAGGGCCTACGAGCAGTACTTC	CAWSVGDRAYEQYF
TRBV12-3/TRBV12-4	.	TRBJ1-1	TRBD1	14	TGTGCCAGCAGGATTTCAGGGGGGAACACTGAAGCTTTCTTT	CASRISGGNTEAFF
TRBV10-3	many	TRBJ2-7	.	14	TGTGCCATCAGAGGCGATAGAGGAGCCTGCGAGCAGTACTTC	CAIRGDRGACEQYF
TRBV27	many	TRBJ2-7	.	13	TGTGCCAGCAGTTGGGGGAGCCTTAACGAGCAGTACTTC	CASSWGSLNEQYF
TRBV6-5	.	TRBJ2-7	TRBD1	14	TGTGCCAGCAGTACCTCGGGACAGGGGGACGAGCAGTACTTC	CASSTSGQGDEQYF
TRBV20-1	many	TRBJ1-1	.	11	TGCAGTGTCCAGATGAACACTGAAGCTTTCTTT	CSVQMNTEAFF
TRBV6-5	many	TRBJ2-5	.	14	TGTGCCAGCAGTTACGAGCCTTACCAAGAGACCCAGTACTTC	CASSYEPYQETQYF
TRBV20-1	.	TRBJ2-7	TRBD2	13	TGCAGTGCTCCTCACCCGACTAGCGGCGAGCAGTACTTC	CSAPHPTSGEQYF
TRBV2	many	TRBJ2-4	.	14	TGTGCCAGCAGAGCGACCCCCCCGGGGAACATTCAGTACTTC	CASRATPPGNIQYF
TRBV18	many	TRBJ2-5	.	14	TGTGCCAGCTCACCAACAGGGCAGAGAGGGACCCAGTACTTC	CASSPTGQRGTQYF
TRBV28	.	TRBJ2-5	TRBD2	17	TGTGCCAGCAGTTTAACCCTAACTAGCGTATGGTCAGAGACCCAGTACTTC	CASSLTLTSVWSETQYF
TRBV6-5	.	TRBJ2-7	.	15	TGTGCCAGCAGTTACGGGAGTTCCCCCTACTACGAGCAGTACTTC	CASSYGSSPYYEQYF
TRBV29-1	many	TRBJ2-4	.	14	TGCAGCGTAGCCCAACAGGGAGCCAAAAACATTCAGTACTTC	CSVAQQGAKNIQYF
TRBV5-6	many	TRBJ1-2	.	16	TGTGCCAGCAGCTTGTCGTCCGATTACCTATGGAGGGGCTACACCTTC	CASSLSSDYLWRGYTF
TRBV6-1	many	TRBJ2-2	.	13	TGTGCCAGCAGTGACACAAACACCGGGGAGCTGTTTTTT	CASSDTNTGELFF
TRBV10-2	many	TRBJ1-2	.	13	TGCGCCAGCAGGGGAGGGTGGGACTATGGCTACACCTTC	CASRGGWDYGYTF
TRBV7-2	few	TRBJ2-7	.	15	TGTGCCAGCAGCCGAGGGTACGGGTCCTCCTACGAGCAGTACTTC	CASSRGYGSSYEQYF
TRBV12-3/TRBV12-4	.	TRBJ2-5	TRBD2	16	TGTGCCAGCAGTATACAGACTAGCGGGAGACAAGAGACCCAGTACTTC	CASSIQTSGRQETQYF
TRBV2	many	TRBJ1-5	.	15	TGTGCCAGCAGTGAAGAATTTCGGGGTATTCAGCCCCAGCATTTT	CASSEEFRGIQPQHF
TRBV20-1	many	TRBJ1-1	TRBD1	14	TGCAGTGCCTTGGGACAGATCATGAACACTGAAGCTTTCTTT	CSALGQIMNTEAFF
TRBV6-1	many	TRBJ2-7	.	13	TGTGCCAGCACGGGAATTCTAGCGAACGAGCAGTACTTC	CASTGILANEQYF
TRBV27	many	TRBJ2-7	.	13	TGTGCCAGCAGCTCACACGAGGGGGGCGCGCAGTACTTC	CASSSHEGGAQYF
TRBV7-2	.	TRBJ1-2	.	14	TGTGCCAGCAGCTTAGGGGGGTTGAGCTATGGCTACACCTTC	CASSLGGLSYGYTF
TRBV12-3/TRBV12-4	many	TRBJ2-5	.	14	TGTGCCAGCAGTCGAGACAGCTACCAAGAGACCCAGTACTTC	CASSRDSYQETQYF
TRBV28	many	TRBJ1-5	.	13	TGTGCCAGCAGTTTTGACACGCGTCAGCCCCAGCATTTT	CASSFDTRQPQHF
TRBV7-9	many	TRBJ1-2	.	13	TGTGCCAGCAGCTCCCCCACTAACTATGGCTACACCTTC	CASSSPTNYGYTF